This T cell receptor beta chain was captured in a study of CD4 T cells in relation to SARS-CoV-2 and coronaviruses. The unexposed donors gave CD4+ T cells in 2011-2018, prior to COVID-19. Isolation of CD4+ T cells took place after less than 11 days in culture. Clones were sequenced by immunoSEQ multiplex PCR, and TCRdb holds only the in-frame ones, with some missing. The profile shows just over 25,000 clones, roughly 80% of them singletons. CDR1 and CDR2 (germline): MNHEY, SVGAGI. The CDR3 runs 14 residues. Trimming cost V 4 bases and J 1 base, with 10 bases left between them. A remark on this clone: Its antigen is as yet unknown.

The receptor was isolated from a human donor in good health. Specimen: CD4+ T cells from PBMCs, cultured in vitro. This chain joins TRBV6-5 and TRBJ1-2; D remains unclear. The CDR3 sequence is CASSSSLGNYGYTF. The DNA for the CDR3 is TGTGCCAGCAGTTCCAGCCTGGGTAACTATGGCTACACCTTC.